These 20 T cell receptor beta chains were sequenced from one sample in a study of CD8+CD57+ T cells in acquired aplastic anemia. Patients chosen for sequencing had CD8+CD57+ cells that had expanded, as shown by flow cytometry. TCR beta VDJ and CDR3 were profiled, and genomic DNA was the template. MiXCR, run by TCRdb on the reads, gives a single entry per CDR3 protein. The sample lists around 190,000 distinct CDR3 sequences, about half seen once, with 10% to 15% in the top ten. Sequences were obtained from sorted CD4+, CD8+, or CD8+CD57+ T cells (not recorded which) from PBMCs. The source is a human donor with aplastic anemia.

This clonotype was counted only a few times. The chain combines TRBV10-3 with TRBJ1-6; perhaps TRBD1 as D (5 bases). Germline CDR1 and CDR2: ENHRY and SYGVKD. Between the trimmed V and J ends, which lost 11 bases and 8 bases, there was a span of 13 bases. The CDR3 has 12 amino acids. This CDR3 is CAVGTGDSPLHF. The CDR3 coding sequence is TGTGCCGTTGGGACGGGGGATTCACCCCTCCACTTT.

The gene calls are TRBV7-9 and TRBJ2-1; D remains ambiguous. This CDR3 contains 13 residues. V lost 5 bases and J 7 bases, leaving 12 bases between the germline ends. From germline, CDR1 is SEHNR and CDR2 FQNEAQ (reference sequence). The CDR3 region has the DNA TGTGCCAGCAGCGCCCCTCGAGGAAATGAGCAGTTCTTC. As protein: CASSAPRGNEQFF.

This clonotype was counted many times. The chain has TRBV9 and TRBJ2-1; 12 positions match TRBD2. The CDR3 contains 15 residues. From germline, CDR1 is SGDLS and CDR2 YYNGEE. Losses at the gene ends were 4 bases for V and 5 bases for J; bases not matched to a gene: 4. CDR3 in DNA: TGTGCCAGCAGCTCCAGACTAGCGGGGGACAATGAGCAGTTCTTC. Its translation is CASSSRLAGDNEQFF.

This clonotype was seen many times. This chain joins TRBV5-8 and TRBJ2-3, with no clear D. Between the trimmed V and J ends, which lost 5 bases and 0 bases, there was a span of 7 bases. There are 13 residues in the CDR3. Per germline, CDR1 SGHTS and CDR2 YDEGEE. The CDR3 bases are TGTGCCAGCAGAGTCTCTAGCACAGATACGCAGTATTTT. As protein: CASRVSSTDTQYF.

In nucleotides, the CDR3 is TGCAGTGCGGGGGGGGACATCTTTGTCAATGAGCAGTTCTTC. Its protein is CSAGGDIFVNEQFF. V gene TRBV20-1 combines with J gene TRBJ2-1; D possibly corresponds to TRBD2 (7 bases). The CDR3 has 14 residues. Trimming removed 6 bases at V and 6 bases at J, with 18 bases between. Germline loops: CDR1 DFQATT, CDR2 SNEGSKA (reference sequence).

Regarding this clonotype: Mismatch with germline at one junction end may stem from a read error. V and J are TRBV20-1 and TRBJ2-7; 11 bases are shared with TRBD2. Germline values: CDR1 DFQATT, CDR2 SNEGSKA (reference sequence). The CDR3 totals 16 residues. The CDR3 spells CSARDLRLAGSYDQYF. The CDR3 nucleotides read TGCAGTGCTAGAGATTTGAGACTAGCGGGGTCCTACGACCAGTACTTC.

This clonotype was detected only a few times. The rearrangement joins TRBV5-1 to TRBJ2-7, with unresolved D. V was clipped by 4 bases and J by 1 base, with 15 bases between them. This CDR3 region has 15 residues. Germline CDR1 is SGHRS and CDR2 is YFSETQ. Here the CDR3 reads CASSPGHLGSYEQYF. CDR3 sequence (DNA): TGCGCCAGCAGCCCTGGGCACTTGGGGTCCTACGAGCAGTACTTC.

This clonotype showed up just a few times. This chain joins TRBV6-4 and TRBJ2-1; TRBD2 might be the D (5 bases). CDR3 size: 13 residues. Germline CDR1 and CDR2: MRHNA and SNTAGT. The germline V and J ends were trimmed by 0 bases and 10 bases, with 10 bases remaining between them. CDR3 in amino acids: CASSDSGRGEQFF. For the CDR3, the DNA is TGTGCCAGCAGTGACTCGGGTCGGGGAGAGCAGTTCTTC.

This clonotype has only one observation. The rearrangement uses TRBV7-2 and TRBJ2-7; a possible D gene is TRBD2 (7 bases). Germline CDR1 is SGHTA and CDR2 is FQGNSA. This CDR3 region has 14 residues. Trimming pared 8 bases from V and 4 bases from J, leaving 18 bases between. This chain's CDR3 is CASGSTGGHYEQYF. The CDR3 bases are TGTGCCAGCGGCTCCACCGGGGGGCATTACGAGCAGTACTTC. Supplemented by reference TRBV7-2 and TRBJ2-7, the full variable domain reads GAGVSQSPSNKVTEKGKDVELRCDPISGHTALYWYRQSLGQGLEFLIYFQGNSAPDKSGLPSDRFSAERTGGSVSTLTIQRTQQEDSAVYLCASGSTGGHYEQYFGPGTRLTVT.

The V gene is TRBV7-2, the J gene TRBJ2-3; possibly TRBD2 for D (6 bases). Germline assignment: CDR1 SGHTA and CDR2 FQGNSA. V was pared by 3 bases and J by 1 base, with 11 bases between. This CDR3 has 15 amino acids. The CDR3 sequence: CASSFGASGTDTQYF. The CDR3 region has the DNA TGTGCCAGCAGCTTTGGCGCTAGCGGCACAGATACGCAGTATTTT.

This clonotype was detected many times. The chain has TRBV6-4 and TRBJ1-2, with D possibly matching TRBD1 (5 bases). The CDR3 has 14 residues. V lost 8 bases and J lost 7, with 20 bases in between. Per the germline V gene, CDR1 is MRHNA and CDR2 is SNTAGT. This CDR3 is CASRRDFSSGGYTF. The CDR3 bases are TGTGCCAGCCGTAGGGACTTTAGTTCAGGTGGCTACACCTTC.

This rearrangement joins TRBV4-3 to TRBJ2-1; 9 positions agree with TRBD2. J lost 7 bases, V lost 2 bases, and 3 bases had no gene match. Germline values: CDR1 LGHNA, CDR2 YSLEER. The CDR3 sequence is 14 residues long. DNA of the CDR3: TGCGCCAGCAGCCAACCTAGCGGGGTAAATGAGCAGTTCTTC. This sequence encodes CASSQPSGVNEQFF.

The CDR3 here is CATSRDGRTSSYNSPLHF. The DNA for the CDR3 is TGTGCCACCAGCAGAGATGGGAGGACAAGCTCCTATAATTCACCCCTCCACTTT. The gene calls are TRBV15 and TRBJ1-6; perhaps TRBD1 as D (5 bases). Trimming took off 0 bases at V and 0 bases at J, with 12 bases between the two ends. This CDR3 contains 18 residues. Germline CDR1 LNHNV, CDR2 YYDKDF (reference sequence).

V and J are TRBV7-3 and TRBJ2-5; 11 nucleotides line up with TRBD2. Trimming at V came to 5 bases and at J to 5 bases, leaving 10 bases not matched to a gene. This CDR3 spans 16 amino acids. Germline CDR1 SGHTA, CDR2 FQGTGA. The CDR3 is CASSPTLLAGVETQYF. In DNA, the CDR3 is TGTGCCAGCAGCCCAACCTTACTAGCGGGAGTGGAGACCCAGTACTTC.

The rearrangement uses TRBV20-1 and TRBJ2-7, with TRBD1 identical over 7 bases. V shed 4 bases and J 2 bases; nucleotides not matched to a gene: 5. Germline V gene sequence: CDR1 DFQATT, CDR2 SNEGSKA (reference sequence). This CDR3 region has 13 residues. CDR3: CSAIDRDTYEQYV. CDR3 nucleotide sequence: TGCAGTGCTATCGACAGGGATACCTACGAGCAGTACGTC.

The sample holds one count of this clonotype. At one end the junction does not follow the germline gene, possibly because of a read error. This chain connects TRBV15 to TRBJ2-1; 13 nucleotides agree with TRBD2. The CDR3 contains 14 residues. Germline V gene data show CDR1 as LNHNV and CDR2 as YYDKDF (reference sequence). This CDR3 is CTTSETSGGFEQFF. In DNA, the CDR3 is TGTACCACCAGCGAGACTAGCGGGGGGTTTGAGCAGTTCTTC.

J is TRBJ1-4 and V is TRBV19; D gene unclear. The CDR3 totals 14 residues. CDR1 LNHDA and CDR2 SQIVND come from the germline V gene (reference sequence). Trimming took 7 bases from V and 10 from J, leaving 19 bases between them. CDR3 sequence reads: CASKKGTDSGKLFF. The CDR3 bases are TGTGCCAGTAAGAAGGGAACCGACTCTGGAAAACTGTTTTTT. Looking up the rest from reference TRBV19 and TRBJ1-4 gives the full variable domain: DGGITQSPKYLFRKEGQNVTLSCEQNLNHDAMYWYRQDPGQGLRLIYYSQIVNDFQKGDIAEGYSVSREKKESFPLTVTSAQKNPTAFYLCASKKGTDSGKLFFGSGTQLSVL.

V gene TRBV20-1 combines with J gene TRBJ2-5, with 7 bases identical to TRBD2. The CDR3 extends over 13 amino acids. Germline-derived CDR1 and CDR2 are DFQATT and SNEGSKA (reference sequence). V was pared by 5 bases and J by 5 bases, with 8 bases of the junction left unmatched. The CDR3 DNA reads TGCAGTGCTGGTAGACTAGCCGCGGAGACCCAGTACTTC. Amino acids: CSAGRLAAETQYF.

The chain uses TRBV15 and TRBJ1-6; no clear D. V was clipped by 0 bases and J by 7 bases, with 7 bases between them. Germline assignment: CDR1 LNHNV and CDR2 YYDKDF (reference sequence). The CDR3 runs 14 residues. CDR3 protein: CATSRDTSNSPLHF. The CDR3 region has the DNA TGTGCCACCAGCAGAGATACTAGCAATTCACCCCTCCACTTT.

This clonotype occurred many times. This chain connects TRBV20-1 to TRBJ1-2; 8 bases are shared with TRBD1. V was pared by 4 bases and J by 8 bases, with 9 bases of the junction left unmatched. There are 13 residues in the CDR3. Germline CDR1 reads DFQATT; CDR2 reads SNEGSKA (reference sequence). The CDR3 DNA follows: TGCAGTGCTAAACAACAGGGGGTCGGGGGCTACACCTTC. Translation gives CSAKQQGVGGYTF.